This is a list of T cell receptor beta chains from one sample in a study of identical twins. TCRdb re-derived calls from the 5' RACE reads in MiXCR, one entry per CDR3 protein. The sample has around 240,000 distinct CDR3 sequences; approximately 7% are singletons. These data also formed part of another study, on yellow fever vaccine responses in identical twins.

The sequenced material came from memory (CD45RO+) T cells sorted from blood. These receptors all come from a woman between 18 and 29 years old in good health. Each CDR3 is given without its conserved first and last residue. Clone size is given for some rows only: seen once, a few or many times, or a class if the clone is expanded.

J	V	size	CDR3
TRBJ2-2	TRBV11-2	many	ASSLGRWFSDDTGELF
TRBJ2-7	TRBV6-2/TRBV6-3	-	ASRIRDHRYEQY
TRBJ2-7	TRBV12-3/TRBV12-4	many	ASSPRAQSYEQY
TRBJ2-2	TRBV5-1	many	ASSGDRANTGELF
TRBJ2-2	TRBV7-3	-	ASSPTGALNTGELF
TRBJ2-3	TRBV2	-	ASRTNGGDPRQY
TRBJ1-5	TRBV12-3/TRBV12-4	few	ASSSQGQPQH
TRBJ1-5	TRBV7-2	many	ASSPWTGGVRQPQH
TRBJ2-3	TRBV2	few	ASSLLRGADTQY
TRBJ1-6	TRBV12-3/TRBV12-4	few	ASSTSGTDSSYNSPLH
TRBJ1-1	TRBV2	many	ASSEVTGGLDTEAF
TRBJ1-1	TRBV27	-	ASNPGGWGTEAF
TRBJ2-1	TRBV20-1	-	SARGGSTHSYNEQF
TRBJ2-3	TRBV19	few	ASSPRRHSSGDTQY
TRBJ1-4	TRBV11-2	-	ASSPSYRRHATNEKLF
TRBJ2-5	TRBV7-2	few	ASSFLTSGRETQY
TRBJ2-5	TRBV2	many	AGKTDLEGETQY
TRBJ2-2	TRBV7-3	-	ASSSNGRGELF
TRBJ2-1	TRBV28	-	ASSTTSGGDYNEQF
TRBJ2-7	TRBV5-1	many	ASSGGAGTGTYEQY
TRBJ1-1	TRBV11-2	many	ASTTTGKAEAF
TRBJ2-3	TRBV5-1	many	ASSLDGKSTDTQY
TRBJ2-1	TRBV6-9	-	ASSNGTSGANEQF
TRBJ2-1	TRBV10-1	few	ASSEREAYNEQF